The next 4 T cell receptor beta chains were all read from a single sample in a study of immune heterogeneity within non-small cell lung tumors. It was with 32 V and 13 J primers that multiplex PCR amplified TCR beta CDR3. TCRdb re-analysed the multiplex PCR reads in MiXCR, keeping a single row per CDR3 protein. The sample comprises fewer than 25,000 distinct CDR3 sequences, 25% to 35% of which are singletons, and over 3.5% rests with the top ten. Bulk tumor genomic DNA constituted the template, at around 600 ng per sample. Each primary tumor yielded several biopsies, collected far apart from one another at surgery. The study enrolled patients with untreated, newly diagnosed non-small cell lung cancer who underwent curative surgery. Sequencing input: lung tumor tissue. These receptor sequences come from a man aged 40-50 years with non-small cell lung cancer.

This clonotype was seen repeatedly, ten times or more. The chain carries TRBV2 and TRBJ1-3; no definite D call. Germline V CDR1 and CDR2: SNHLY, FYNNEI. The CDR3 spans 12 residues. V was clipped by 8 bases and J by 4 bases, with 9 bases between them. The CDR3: CASRVAGNTIYF. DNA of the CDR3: TGTGCCAGCCGGGTTGCGGGAAACACCATATATTTT.

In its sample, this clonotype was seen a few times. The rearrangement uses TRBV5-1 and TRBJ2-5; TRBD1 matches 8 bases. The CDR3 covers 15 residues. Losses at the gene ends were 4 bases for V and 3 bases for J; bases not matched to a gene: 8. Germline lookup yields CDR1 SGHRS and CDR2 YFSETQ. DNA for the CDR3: TGCGCCAGCAGCCCCGGACAGGGATGGGAAGAGACCCAGTACTTC. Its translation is CASSPGQGWEETQYF.

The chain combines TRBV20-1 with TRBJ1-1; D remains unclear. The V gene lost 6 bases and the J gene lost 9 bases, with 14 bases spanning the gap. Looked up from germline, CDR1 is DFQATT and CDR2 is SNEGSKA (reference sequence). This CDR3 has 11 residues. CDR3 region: CSALERFQAFF. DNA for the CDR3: TGCAGTGCCCTCGAGAGGTTCCAAGCTTTCTTT.

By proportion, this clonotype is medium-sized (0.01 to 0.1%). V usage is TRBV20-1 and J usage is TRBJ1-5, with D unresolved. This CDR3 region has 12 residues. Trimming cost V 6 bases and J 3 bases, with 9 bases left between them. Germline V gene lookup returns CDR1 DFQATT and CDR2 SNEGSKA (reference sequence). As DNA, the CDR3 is TGCAGTGCGGCAGCCTACAATCAGCCCCAGCATTTT. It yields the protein CSAAAYNQPQHF.